This passage covers 10 T cell receptor beta chains from one sample sequenced in a study of identifying expanded T cells in peripheral blood. Measured with immunoSEQ multiplex PCR; TCRdb has only the in-frame clones, and not every one. The sample yields under 150,000 clones, approximately 86% seen once. The specimen was blood. The origin of the receptors is a person aged 18 to 75 in good health.

The chain carries TRBV5-1 and TRBJ2-7, with a tentative D call TRBD2 (6 bases). Trimming removed 1 base at V and 7 bases at J, with 18 bases between. Germline CDR1 and CDR2: SGHRS and YFSETQ. The CDR3 runs 15 residues. CDR3 sequence: CASSLWGLDAREQYF. CDR3 DNA: TGCGCCAGCAGCTTGTGGGGACTGGACGCAAGGGAGCAGTACTTC.

The V and J genes are TRBV7-9 and TRBJ2-5, with D tentatively TRBD1 (7 bases). The CDR3 sequence is 16 residues long. Trimming stripped 8 bases from V and 1 base from J, with 20 bases between. The germline CDR1 and CDR2 sequences are SEHNR and FQNEAQ (reference sequence). The CDR3 here is CASRGPGAGGQETQYF. CDR3 DNA sequence: TGTGCCAGCCGAGGACCGGGGGCAGGGGGCCAAGAGACCCAGTACTTC.

The rearrangement links TRBV7-9 to TRBJ1-2; D gene uncertain. Germline CDR1 and CDR2: SEHNR and FQNEAQ (reference sequence). The CDR3 spans 14 residues. V shed 4 bases and J shed 8 bases, with 17 bases lying between them. The CDR3 spells CASSSSPRGEGYTF. For the CDR3, the DNA is TGTGCCAGCAGCTCTTCCCCCCGGGGAGAAGGCTACACCTTC. The entire variable domain, with the rest obtained from reference TRBV7-9 and TRBJ1-2, is as follows: DTGVSQNPRHKITKRGQNVTFRCDPISEHNRLYWYRQTLGQGPEFLTYFQNEAQLEKSRLLSDRFSAERPKGSFSTLEIQRTEQGDSAMYLCASSSSPRGEGYTFGSGTRLTVV.

The chain links TRBV15 to TRBJ1-1, with a possible D match to TRBD1 (6 bases). CDR3 length: 15 residues. In germline, CDR1 is LNHNV, CDR2 YYDKDF (reference sequence). V lost 1 base and J 4 bases, leaving 13 bases between the germline ends. The CDR3 protein is CATSRVGAGATEAFF. CDR3 in DNA: TGTGCCACCAGCAGAGTGGGGGCAGGGGCCACTGAAGCTTTCTTT.

This sequence joins TRBV20-1 and TRBJ1-2; D gene unclear. CDR1 DFQATT and CDR2 SNEGSKA come from the germline V gene (reference sequence). Trimming removed 3 bases from V and 6 bases from J, with 8 bases in between. This CDR3 has 11 residues. The CDR3: CSASGSHGYTF. The CDR3 nucleotides read TGCAGTGCTAGTGGGTCTCATGGCTACACCTTC.

This chain uses TRBV9 with TRBJ2-3, with 11 bases identical to TRBD1. The CDR3 is made up of 15 amino acids. J was trimmed by 6 bases and V by 3 bases; bases with no gene match: 6. CDR1 is SGDLS, CDR2 YYNGEE, per germline. CDR3 residues: CASSDGTGGMDTQYF. The CDR3 bases are TGTGCCAGCAGCGACGGGACAGGGGGAATGGATACGCAGTATTTT.

This sequence joins TRBV18 and TRBJ2-3, with TRBD2 identical over 7 bases. With V trimmed by 3 bases and J by 2 bases, 5 bases remained unmatched. CDR3 length: 15 residues. The germline V gene has CDR1 KGHSH and CDR2 LQKENI. The CDR3: CASSPSGYHTDTQYF. The CDR3 nucleotides are TGTGCCAGCTCACCTAGCGGGTACCACACAGATACGCAGTATTTT. Full variable domain (rest looked up from reference TRBV18 and TRBJ2-3): NAGVMQNPRHLVRRRGQEARLRCSPMKGHSHVYWYRQLPEEGLKFMVYLQKENIIDESGMPKERFSAEFPKEGPSILRIQQVVRGDSAAYFCASSPSGYHTDTQYFGPGTRLTVL.

The V and J genes are TRBV7-8 and TRBJ1-5; maybe TRBD1 (6 bases). Germline CDR1 is SGHVS and CDR2 is FQNEAQ. This CDR3 is built from 16 residues. V lost 1 base and J 5 bases, leaving 15 bases between the germline ends. CDR3 loop: CASSLGLGRGYQPQHF. The CDR3 coding sequence is TGTGCCAGCAGCTTAGGTCTCGGGAGGGGGTATCAGCCCCAGCATTTT.

The chain employs TRBV6-1 and TRBJ2-2; TRBD2 matches at 8 bases. The CDR3 runs 15 residues. After removal of 6 bases from V and 6 bases from J, the junction contained 9 bases not matched to a gene. CDR1 and CDR2 (germline): MNHNS, SASEGT. CDR3 DNA: TGTGCCAGCAGCGAGGGACTAGTTTTGGCCGGGGAGCTGTTTTTT. Translated, it gives CASSEGLVLAGELFF.

J is TRBJ2-6 and V is TRBV19, with 7 positions matching TRBD1. Trimming took 3 bases from V and 4 from J; bases not matched to a gene: 6. Germline CDR1 reads LNHDA; CDR2 reads SQIVND (reference sequence). The CDR3 has 16 amino acids. Written as DNA, the CDR3 is TGTGCCAGTAGTATCCAACAGGGGTCCGGGGCCAACGTCCTGACTTTC. Translating gives CASSIQQGSGANVLTF.